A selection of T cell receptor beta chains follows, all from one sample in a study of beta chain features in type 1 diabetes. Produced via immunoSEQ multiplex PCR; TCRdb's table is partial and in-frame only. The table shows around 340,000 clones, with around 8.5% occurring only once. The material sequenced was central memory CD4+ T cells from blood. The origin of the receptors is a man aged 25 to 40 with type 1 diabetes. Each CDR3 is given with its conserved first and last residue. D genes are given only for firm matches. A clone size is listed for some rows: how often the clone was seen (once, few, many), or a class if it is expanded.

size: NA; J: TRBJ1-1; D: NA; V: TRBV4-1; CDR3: CASSHRAMNTEAFF; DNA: TGCGCCAGCAGCCACAGAGCCATGAACACTGAAGCTTTCTTT
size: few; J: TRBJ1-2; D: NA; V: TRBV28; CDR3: CASSLGSWGYTF; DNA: TGTGCCAGCAGCCTGGGATCGTGGGGCTACACCTTC
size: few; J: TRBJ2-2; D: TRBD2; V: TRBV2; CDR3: CASSDRLAGTGELFF; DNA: TGTGCCAGCAGTGACCGACTAGCGGGGACCGGGGAGCTGTTTTTT
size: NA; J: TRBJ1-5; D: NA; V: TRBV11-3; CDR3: CASSPVRGDSNQPQHF; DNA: TGTGCCAGCAGCCCCGTTAGGGGGGACAGCAATCAGCCCCAGCATTTT
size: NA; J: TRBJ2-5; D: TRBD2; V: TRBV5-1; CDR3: CASSSGLLAGGQETQYF; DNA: TGCGCCAGCAGCTCTGGGCTACTAGCGGGGGGACAAGAGACCCAGTACTTC
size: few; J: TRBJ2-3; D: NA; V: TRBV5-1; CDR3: CASSLAEAPQDTQYF; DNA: TGCGCCAGCAGCTTGGCCGAGGCCCCCCAAGATACGCAGTATTTT
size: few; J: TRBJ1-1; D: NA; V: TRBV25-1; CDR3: CASSEFGTGKANTEAFF; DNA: TGTGCCAGCAGTGAATTTGGAACAGGCAAGGCAAACACTGAAGCTTTCTTT
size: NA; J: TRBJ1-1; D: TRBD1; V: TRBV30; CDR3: CAWSVYATGGSTEAFF; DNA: TGTGCCTGGAGTGTATATGCGACAGGGGGCTCCACTGAAGCTTTCTTT
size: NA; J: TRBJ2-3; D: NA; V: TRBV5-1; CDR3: CASSFDTDTQYF; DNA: TGCGCCAGCAGCTTCGATACAGATACGCAGTATTTT
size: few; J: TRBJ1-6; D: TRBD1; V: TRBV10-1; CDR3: CASSLDRGDSPLHF; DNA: TGCGCCAGCAGCCTAGACAGGGGTGATTCACCCCTCCACTTT
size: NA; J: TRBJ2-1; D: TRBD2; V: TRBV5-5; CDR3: CASSLSGTSVEQFF; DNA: TGTGCCAGCAGCTTATCCGGGACTAGCGTTGAGCAGTTCTTC
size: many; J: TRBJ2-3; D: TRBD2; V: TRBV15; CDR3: CATSRGGETDTQYF; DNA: TGTGCCACCAGCCGGGGGGGCGAAACAGATACGCAGTATTTT
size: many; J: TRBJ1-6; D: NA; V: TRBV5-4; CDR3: CASSLETSNSPLHF; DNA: TGTGCCAGCAGCTTGGAGACCTCAAATTCACCCCTCCACTTT
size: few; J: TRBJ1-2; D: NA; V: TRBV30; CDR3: CAWSGEKGGYTF; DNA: TGTGCCTGGAGTGGAGAGAAAGGTGGCTACACCTTC
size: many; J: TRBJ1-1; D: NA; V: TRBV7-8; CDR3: CASSSDGPNTEAFF; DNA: TGTGCCAGCAGCTCGGACGGACCGAACACTGAAGCTTTCTTT
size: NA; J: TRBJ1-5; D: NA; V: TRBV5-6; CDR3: CASSSLDSGNQPQHF; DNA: TGTGCCAGCAGCTCGCTAGACAGCGGCAATCAGCCCCAGCATTTT
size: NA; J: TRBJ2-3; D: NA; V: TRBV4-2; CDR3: CASSQASLATSTDTQYF; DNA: TGTGCCAGCAGCCAAGCGTCCCTAGCTACCAGCACAGATACGCAGTATTTT
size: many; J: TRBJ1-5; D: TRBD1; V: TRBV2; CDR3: CASSLQGAQQPQHF; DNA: TGTGCCAGCAGTCTACAGGGGGCACAGCAGCCCCAGCATTTT
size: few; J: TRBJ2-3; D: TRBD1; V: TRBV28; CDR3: CASRMTGSKDTQYF; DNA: TGTGCCAGCAGGATGACAGGGTCCAAAGATACGCAGTATTTT
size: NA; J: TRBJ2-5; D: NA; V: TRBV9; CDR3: CASSVGRGTQETQYF; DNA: TGTGCCAGCAGCGTGGGAAGAGGGACACAAGAGACCCAGTACTTC
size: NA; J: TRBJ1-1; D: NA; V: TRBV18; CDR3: CASSPSLATEAFF; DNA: TGTGCCAGCTCACCCTCTCTGGCGACTGAAGCTTTCTTT
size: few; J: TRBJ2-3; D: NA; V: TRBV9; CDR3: CASSVQLRDTQYF; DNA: TGTGCCAGCAGCGTACAACTAAGAGATACGCAGTATTTT
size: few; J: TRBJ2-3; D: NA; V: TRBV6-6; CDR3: CASSYSTSTDTQYF; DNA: TGTGCCAGCAGTTACTCGACCAGCACAGATACGCAGTATTTT
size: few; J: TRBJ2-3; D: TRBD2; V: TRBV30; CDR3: CAWSVSRTSGDTQYF; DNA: TGTGCCTGGAGTGTTAGTAGGACTAGCGGTGATACGCAGTATTTT
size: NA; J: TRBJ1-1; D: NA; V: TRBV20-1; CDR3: CSAGQDTEAFF; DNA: TGCAGTGCTGGCCAGGACACTGAAGCTTTCTTT
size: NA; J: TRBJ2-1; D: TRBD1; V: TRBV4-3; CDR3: CASSQGTDNEQFF; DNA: TGCGCCAGCAGCCAGGGGACAGACAATGAGCAGTTCTTC
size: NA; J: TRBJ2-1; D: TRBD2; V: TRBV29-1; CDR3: CSVDPAGYNEQFF; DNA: TGCAGCGTTGACCCAGCGGGGTACAATGAGCAGTTCTTC
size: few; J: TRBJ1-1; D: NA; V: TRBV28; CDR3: CASSLFQMNTEAFF; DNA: TGTGCCAGCAGTTTGTTCCAGATGAACACTGAAGCTTTCTTT
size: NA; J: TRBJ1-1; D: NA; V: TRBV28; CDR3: CASTKVGEAFF; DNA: TGTGCCAGCACCAAAGTGGGTGAAGCTTTCTTT